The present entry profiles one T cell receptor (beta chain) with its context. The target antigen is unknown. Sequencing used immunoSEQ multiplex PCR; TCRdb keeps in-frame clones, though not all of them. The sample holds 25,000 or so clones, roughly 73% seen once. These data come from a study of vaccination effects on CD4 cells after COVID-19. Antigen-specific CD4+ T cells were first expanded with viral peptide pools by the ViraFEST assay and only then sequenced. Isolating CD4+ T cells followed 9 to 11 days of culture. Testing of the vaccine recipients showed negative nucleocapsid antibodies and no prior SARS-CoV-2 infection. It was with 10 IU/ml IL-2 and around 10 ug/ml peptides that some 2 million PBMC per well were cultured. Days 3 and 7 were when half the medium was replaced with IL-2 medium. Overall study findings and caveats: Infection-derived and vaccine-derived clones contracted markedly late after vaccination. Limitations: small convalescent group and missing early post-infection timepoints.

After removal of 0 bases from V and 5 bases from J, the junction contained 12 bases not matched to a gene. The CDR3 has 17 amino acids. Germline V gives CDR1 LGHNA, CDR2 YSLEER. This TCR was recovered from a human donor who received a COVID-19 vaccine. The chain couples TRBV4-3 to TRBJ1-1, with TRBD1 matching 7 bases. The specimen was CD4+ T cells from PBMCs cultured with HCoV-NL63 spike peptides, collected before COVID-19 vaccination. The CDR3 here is CASSQDLGTGARTEAFF. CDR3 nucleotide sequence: TGCGCCAGCAGCCAAGATCTGGGCACAGGGGCTCGTACTGAAGCTTTCTTT.